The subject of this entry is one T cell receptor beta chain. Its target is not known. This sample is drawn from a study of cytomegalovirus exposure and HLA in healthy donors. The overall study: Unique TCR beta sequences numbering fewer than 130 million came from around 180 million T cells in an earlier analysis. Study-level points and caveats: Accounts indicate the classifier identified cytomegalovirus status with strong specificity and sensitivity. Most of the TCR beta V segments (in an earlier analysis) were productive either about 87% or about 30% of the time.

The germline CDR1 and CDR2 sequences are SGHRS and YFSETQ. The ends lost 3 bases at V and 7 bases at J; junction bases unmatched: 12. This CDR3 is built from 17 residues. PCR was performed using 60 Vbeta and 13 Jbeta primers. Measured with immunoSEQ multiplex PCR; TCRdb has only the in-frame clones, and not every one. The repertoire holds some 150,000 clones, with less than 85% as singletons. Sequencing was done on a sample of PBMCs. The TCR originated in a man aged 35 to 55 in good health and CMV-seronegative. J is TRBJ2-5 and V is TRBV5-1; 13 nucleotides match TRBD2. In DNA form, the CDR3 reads TGCGCCAGCAGCTCGTTATCCGGGACTAGCGGGATAGGGACCCAGTACTTC. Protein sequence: CASSSLSGTSGIGTQYF.